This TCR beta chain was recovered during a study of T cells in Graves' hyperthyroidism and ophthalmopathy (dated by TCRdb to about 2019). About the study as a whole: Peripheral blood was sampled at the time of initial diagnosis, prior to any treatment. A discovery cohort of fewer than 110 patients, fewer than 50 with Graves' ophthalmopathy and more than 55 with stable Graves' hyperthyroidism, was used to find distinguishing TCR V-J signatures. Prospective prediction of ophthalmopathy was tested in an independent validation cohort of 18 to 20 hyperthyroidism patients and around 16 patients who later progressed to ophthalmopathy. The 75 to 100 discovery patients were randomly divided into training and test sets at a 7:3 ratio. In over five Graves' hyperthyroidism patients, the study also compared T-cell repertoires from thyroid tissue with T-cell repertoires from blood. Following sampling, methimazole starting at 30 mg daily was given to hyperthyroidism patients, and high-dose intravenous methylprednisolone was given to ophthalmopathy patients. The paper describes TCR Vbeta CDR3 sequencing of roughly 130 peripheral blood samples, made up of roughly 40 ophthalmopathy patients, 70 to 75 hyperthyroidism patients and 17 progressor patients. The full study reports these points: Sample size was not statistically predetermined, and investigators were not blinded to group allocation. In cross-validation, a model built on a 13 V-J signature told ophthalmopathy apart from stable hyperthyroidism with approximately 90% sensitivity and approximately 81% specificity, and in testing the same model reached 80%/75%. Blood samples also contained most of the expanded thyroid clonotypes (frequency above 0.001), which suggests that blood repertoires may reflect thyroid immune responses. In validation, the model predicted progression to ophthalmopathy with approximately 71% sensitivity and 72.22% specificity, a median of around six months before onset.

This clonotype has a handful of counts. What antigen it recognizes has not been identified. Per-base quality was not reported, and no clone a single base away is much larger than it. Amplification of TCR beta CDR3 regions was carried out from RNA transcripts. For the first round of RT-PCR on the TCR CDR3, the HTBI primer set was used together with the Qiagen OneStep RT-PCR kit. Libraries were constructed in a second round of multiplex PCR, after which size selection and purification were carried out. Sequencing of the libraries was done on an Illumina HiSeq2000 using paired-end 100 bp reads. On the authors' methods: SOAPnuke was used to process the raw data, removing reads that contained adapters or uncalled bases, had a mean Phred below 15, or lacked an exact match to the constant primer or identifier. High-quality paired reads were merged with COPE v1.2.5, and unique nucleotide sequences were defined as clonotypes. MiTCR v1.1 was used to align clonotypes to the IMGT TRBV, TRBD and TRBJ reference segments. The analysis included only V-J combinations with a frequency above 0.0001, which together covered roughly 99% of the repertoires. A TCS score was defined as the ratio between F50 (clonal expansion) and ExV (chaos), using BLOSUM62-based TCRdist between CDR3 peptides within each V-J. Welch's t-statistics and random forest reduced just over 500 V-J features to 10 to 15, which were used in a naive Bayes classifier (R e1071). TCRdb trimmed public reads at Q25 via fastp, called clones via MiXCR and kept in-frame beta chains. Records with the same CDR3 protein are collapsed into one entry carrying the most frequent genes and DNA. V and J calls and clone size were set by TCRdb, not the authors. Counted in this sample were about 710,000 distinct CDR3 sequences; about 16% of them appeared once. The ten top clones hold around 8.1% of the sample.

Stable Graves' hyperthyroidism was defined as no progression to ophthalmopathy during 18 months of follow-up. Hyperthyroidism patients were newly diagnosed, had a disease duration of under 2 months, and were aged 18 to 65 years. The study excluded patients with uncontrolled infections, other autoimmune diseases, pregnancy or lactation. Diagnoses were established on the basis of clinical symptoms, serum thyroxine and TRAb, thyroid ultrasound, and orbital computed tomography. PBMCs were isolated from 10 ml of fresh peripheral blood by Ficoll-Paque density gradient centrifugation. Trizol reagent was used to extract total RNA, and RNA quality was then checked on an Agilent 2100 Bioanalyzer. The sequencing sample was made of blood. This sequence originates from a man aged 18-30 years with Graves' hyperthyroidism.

The DNA sequence is given as TGTGCCAGCAGCATTAGCGGGTTTAATACGCAGTATTTT. Translated, this is CASSISGFNTQYF. Rearrangement joined TRBV11-1 to TRBJ2-3, with TRBD2 identical over 7 junction bases. V and J are trimmed by 5 bases and 7 bases, and the gene matches miss 6 bases of the junction. CDR1 and CDR2 are read off the germline V gene (reference sequence) as SGHAT and FQDESV. The cysteine opens and the phenylalanine closes a CDR3 of 13 amino acids. Only CDR3 DNA is held: 39 bases, read in frame from base 1. Joined to the reference TRBV11-1 and TRBJ2-3 proteins, this CDR3 gives the full variable domain: EAEVAQSPRYKITEKSQAVAFWCDPISGHATLYWYRQILGQGPELLVQFQDESVVDDSQLPKDRFSAERLKGVDSTLKIQPAELGDSAMYLCASSISGFNTQYFGPGTRLTVL.